This T cell receptor (beta chain) was sequenced during a study of blood T cell repertoires in COVID-19. As for the study in general: Samples representing acute and convalescent COVID-19 were sourced from the United States, Italy and Spain. Sample material is recorded as cDNA or gDNA derived from T cells, B-cell-depleted T cells, or PBMCs.

Original handling: Nucleated cell counts were estimated from reference gene primer amplification. Libraries were prepared by immunoSEQ multiplex PCR; TCRdb keeps only in-frame clonotypes and omits some of them. V, J and clone size were drawn from that table, and D and trimming were deduced from the DNA. Among about 380,000 clones listed, 81% were seen once. Germline V lookup: CDR1 LNHDA, CDR2 SQIVND (reference sequence). This CDR3 contains 16 residues. Germline trimming cut 4 bases from V and 5 bases from J; bases unmatched to any gene: 10. The sample taken for sequencing was peripheral blood. The rearrangement uses TRBV19 and TRBJ1-1; 10 bases are a match to TRBD1. This sequence was found in a human donor with acute or convalescent COVID-19. The donor label of this sample is uncertain. Here the CDR3 reads CASSTRQGARGTEAFF. The CDR3 nucleotides read TGTGCCAGTAGTACAAGACAGGGGGCGCGTGGGACTGAAGCTTTCTTT. Supplemented by reference TRBV19 and TRBJ1-1, the full variable domain reads DGGITQSPKYLFRKEGQNVTLSCEQNLNHDAMYWYRQDPGQGLRLIYYSQIVNDFQKGDIAEGYSVSREKKESFPLTVTSAQKNPTAFYLCASSTRQGARGTEAFFGQGTRLTVV.